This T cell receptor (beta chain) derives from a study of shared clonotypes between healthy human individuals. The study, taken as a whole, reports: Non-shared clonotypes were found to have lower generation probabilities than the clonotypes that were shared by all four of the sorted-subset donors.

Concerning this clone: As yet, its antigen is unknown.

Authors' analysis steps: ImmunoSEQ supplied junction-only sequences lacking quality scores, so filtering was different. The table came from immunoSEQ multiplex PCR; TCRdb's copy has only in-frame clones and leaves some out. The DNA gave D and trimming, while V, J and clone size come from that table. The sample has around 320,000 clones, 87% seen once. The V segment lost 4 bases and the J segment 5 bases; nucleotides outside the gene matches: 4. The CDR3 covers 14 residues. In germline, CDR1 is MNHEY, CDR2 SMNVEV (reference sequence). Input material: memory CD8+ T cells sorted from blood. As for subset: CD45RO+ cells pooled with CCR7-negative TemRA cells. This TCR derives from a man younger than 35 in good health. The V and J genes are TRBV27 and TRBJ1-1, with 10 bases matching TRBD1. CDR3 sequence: CASSWDRGKTEAFF. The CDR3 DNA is TGTGCCAGCAGTTGGGACAGGGGTAAGACTGAAGCTTTCTTT.